Only one count was recorded for the clone carrying this T cell receptor beta chain. Its specificity is not known. An end of the junction differs from the germline gene, which may be a read error. The germline gives CDR1 LGHDT, CDR2 YNNKEL (reference sequence). The CDR3 covers 18 residues. The data were taken from a study of blood T cells in healthy people across ages. General study points: Both higher diversity and more naive CD4+ cells marked long-lived donors when set against aged donors. Older age coincided with a roughly linear decline in TCR beta diversity per million T cells.

Per sample, extraction of total RNA gave at least 5.5 micrograms in every case. Through a sample-barcoded 5' primer and a J-beta primer mix, a second PCR was run for roughly 7 to 12 cycles. Per-sample output comprised a minimum of 2.5 million paired-end reads containing CDR3. TCRdb recomputed calls from the 5' RACE reads with MiXCR, one row per CDR3 protein. The sample consists of approximately 850,000 distinct CDR3 sequences, 44% of them appearing once. The V call is TRBV3-1, the J call TRBJ2-2; D is possibly TRBD1 (5 bases). Sequenced material: blood. The sequence was obtained from a man aged 60-69 years in good health. Here the CDR3 DNA reads TGCGCCAGCAGGAAATCAGGACAACCCACCCCGAACACCGGGGAGCTGTTTTTT. It yields the protein CASRKSGQPTPNTGELFF.